This T cell receptor beta chain was sequenced during a study of PD-L1 blockade in urothelial cancer (dated by TCRdb to about 2017). About the full investigation: Every patient began therapy in the mid-2010s and was given atezolizumab 1,200 mg intravenously every 3 weeks. About nine tenths of the roughly 29 patients were males with bladder-origin urothelial cancer, and about 65% of the roughly 30 reported a prior smoking history. Patients had an ECOG performance status of 0 or 1 and had received between 0 and 3 prior chemotherapy regimens. Blood samples were analyzed at two time points: 3 weeks after treatment start (second dose) and 6 weeks after treatment start. Blood samples gave a median of around 140,000 T cells and approximately 81,000 unique TCRs, with a median clonality of approximately 0.078. The study, an exploratory multi-omic analysis, examined somatic, immune and clinical correlates of response to PD-L1 blockade with atezolizumab in urothelial cancer. Pretreatment tumor samples and matched peripheral blood, collected serially before and after atezolizumab treatment, underwent TCR sequencing. Durable clinical benefit meant progression-free survival longer than 6 months, and TCR features were also tested against progression-free and overall survival. In the same patients who had TCR sequencing, pretreatment tumors also underwent whole exome sequencing and RNA sequencing. Durable clinical benefit was achieved by nine patients and was not achieved by 20 patients. Pretreatment blood TCR-seq was available for 27 to 30 patients, at least one posttreatment blood collection was obtained for around 25 patients, and tumor TCR-seq was available for around 25 patients.

Overall results and qualifications from the work: A pretreatment peripheral blood TCR clonality below the median was linked to improved progression-free and overall survival. Because the sample size was small (n ≈ 28) and many of the analyses were exploratory, the results are meant to be hypothesis-generating. Patients with durable benefit showed greater expansion of tumor-associated TCR clones in peripheral blood 3 weeks after starting treatment (n ≈ 21, p = 0.022).

Here V drops 5 bases and J drops 7 bases, and the junction holds 7 bases not matched to any gene. For CDR1 and CDR2, the germline V gene (reference sequence) lists MNHEY and SMNVEV. Its CDR3 holds 16 amino acids, cysteine through phenylalanine. CDR3 DNA only is kept here, 48 bases in frame from base 1. The time point tag for this specimen amounts to: peripheral blood 6 weeks after treatment start. A cohort of approximately 31 patients with locally advanced or metastatic urothelial carcinoma, treated at Memorial Sloan Kettering on a trial protocol, was included. Peripheral blood mononuclear cells were collected from each patient pretreatment and during treatment, giving between 1 and 8 total time points per patient. The Qiagen DNeasy Blood extraction kit was used to purify genomic DNA from total PBMCs and tumor samples. PBMCs were collected pretreatment and during treatment and were isolated and stored as previously described.

As for this clone: Its antigen is unknown. No much larger clone is present one base from it, and per-base qualities are unavailable.

Synthetic TCR analog templates were spiked into each PCR to estimate absolute template abundance from read counts. TCRbeta CDR3 regions were amplified from genomic DNA with bias-controlled V and J gene primers using the immunoSEQ assay. Sequencing of rearranged TCRbeta segments was performed at approximately 20X coverage. The authors' pipeline ran thus. Sequencing errors were corrected by clustering and CDR3s were annotated against IMGT to assign V, D and J genes. Only productive TCRbeta rearrangements were used in downstream analyses, excluding out-of-frame or stop-codon sequences. Clonality was computed as one minus Shannon entropy normalized by the log of the number of unique productive sequences. Fisher's exact test with Benjamini-Hochberg correction, using a cutoff of adjusted p below 0.01, was how clones that differed between time points or between blood and tumor were identified. TCRdb mirrors the immuneACCESS table, restricted to in-frame sequences. Some clones are absent from its copies; in checked studies, under half trace to an unresolved V gene, and the reason for the others is unknown. V, J and clone size derive from that table, while D and trimming were established from the DNA sequence. The sample table contains tens of thousands of clones; only one count was recorded for around 90% of them. Under 8.5% of the sample is in the top ten clones.

The clonotype was recovered from a man between 65 and 79 years old with urothelial cancer. Sequenced material: PBMCs, taken around atezolizumab (anti-PD-L1) treatment. The V and J genes are TRBV27 and TRBJ2-1; TRBD2 matches 14 bases in the middle. In nucleotide form, the sequence is TGTGCCAGCAGTCTAGGGGGACTAGCGGGAGTGAATGAGCAGTTCTTC. Protein translation: CASSLGGLAGVNEQFF.